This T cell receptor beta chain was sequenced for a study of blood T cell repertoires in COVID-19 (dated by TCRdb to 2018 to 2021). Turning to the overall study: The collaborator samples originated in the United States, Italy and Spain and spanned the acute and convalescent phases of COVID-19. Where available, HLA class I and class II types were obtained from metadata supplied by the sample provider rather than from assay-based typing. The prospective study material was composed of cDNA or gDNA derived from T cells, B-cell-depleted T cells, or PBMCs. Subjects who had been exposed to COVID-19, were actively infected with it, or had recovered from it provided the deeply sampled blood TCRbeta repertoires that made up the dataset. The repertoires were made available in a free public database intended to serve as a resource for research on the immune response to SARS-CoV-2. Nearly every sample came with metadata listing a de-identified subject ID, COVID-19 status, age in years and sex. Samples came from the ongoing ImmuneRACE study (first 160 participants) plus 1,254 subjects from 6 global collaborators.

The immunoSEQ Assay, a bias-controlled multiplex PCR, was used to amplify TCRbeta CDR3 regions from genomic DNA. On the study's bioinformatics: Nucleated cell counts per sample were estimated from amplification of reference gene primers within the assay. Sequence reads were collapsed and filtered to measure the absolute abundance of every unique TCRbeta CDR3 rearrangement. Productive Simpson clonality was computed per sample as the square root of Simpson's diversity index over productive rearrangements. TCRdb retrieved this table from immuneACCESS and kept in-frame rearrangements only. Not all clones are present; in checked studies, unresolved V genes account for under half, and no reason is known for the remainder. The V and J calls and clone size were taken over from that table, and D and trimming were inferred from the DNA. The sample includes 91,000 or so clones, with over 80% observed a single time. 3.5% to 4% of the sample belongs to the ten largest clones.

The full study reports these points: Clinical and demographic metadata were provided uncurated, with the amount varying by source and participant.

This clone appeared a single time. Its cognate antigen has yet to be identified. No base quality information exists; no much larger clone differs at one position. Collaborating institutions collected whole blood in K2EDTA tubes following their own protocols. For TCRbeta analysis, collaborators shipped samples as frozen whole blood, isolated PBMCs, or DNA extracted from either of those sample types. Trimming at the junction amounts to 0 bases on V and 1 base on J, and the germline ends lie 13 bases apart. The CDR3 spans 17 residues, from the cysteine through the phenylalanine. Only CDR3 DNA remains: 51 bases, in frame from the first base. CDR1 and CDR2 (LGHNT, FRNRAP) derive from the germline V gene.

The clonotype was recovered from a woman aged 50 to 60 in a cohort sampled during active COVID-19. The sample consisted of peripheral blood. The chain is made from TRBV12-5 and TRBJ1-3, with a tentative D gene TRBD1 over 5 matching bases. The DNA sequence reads TGTGCTAGTGGTTTGGTAATCGTTGCAGGGTCTGGAAACACCATATATTTT. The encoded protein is CASGLVIVAGSGNTIYF.